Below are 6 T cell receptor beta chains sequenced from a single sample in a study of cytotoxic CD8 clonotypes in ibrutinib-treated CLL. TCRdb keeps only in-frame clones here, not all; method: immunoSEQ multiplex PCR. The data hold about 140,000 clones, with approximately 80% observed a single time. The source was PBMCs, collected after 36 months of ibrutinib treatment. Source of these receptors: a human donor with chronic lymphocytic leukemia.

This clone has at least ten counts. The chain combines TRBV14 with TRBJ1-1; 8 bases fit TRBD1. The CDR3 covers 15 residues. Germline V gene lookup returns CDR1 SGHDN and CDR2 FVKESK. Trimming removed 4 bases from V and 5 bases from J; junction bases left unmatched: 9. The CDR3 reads CASSPLGQGGTEAFF. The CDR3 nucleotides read TGTGCCAGCAGCCCCCTAGGACAGGGAGGAACTGAAGCTTTCTTT.

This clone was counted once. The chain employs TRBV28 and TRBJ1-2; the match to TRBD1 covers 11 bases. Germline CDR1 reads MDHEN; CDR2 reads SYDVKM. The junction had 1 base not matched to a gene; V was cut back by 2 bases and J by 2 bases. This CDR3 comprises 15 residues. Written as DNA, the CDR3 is TGTGCCAGCAGTTTAGGGACAGGGGGGAACTATGGCTACACCTTC. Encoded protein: CASSLGTGGNYGYTF.

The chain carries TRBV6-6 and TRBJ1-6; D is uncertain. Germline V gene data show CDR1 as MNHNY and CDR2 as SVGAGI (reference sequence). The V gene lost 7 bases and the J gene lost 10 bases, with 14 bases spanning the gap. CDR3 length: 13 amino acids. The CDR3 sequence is CASTSHFSSPLHF. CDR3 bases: TGTGCCAGCACCTCCCACTTTAGCTCACCCCTCCACTTT.

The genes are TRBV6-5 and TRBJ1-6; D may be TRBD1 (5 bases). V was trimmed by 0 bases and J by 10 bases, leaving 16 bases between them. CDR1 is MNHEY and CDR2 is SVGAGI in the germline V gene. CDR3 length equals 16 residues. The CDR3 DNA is TGTGCCAGCAGTTACTCGTATTGGCGCAGGGAGTCACCCCTCCACTTT. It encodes CASSYSYWRRESPLHF.

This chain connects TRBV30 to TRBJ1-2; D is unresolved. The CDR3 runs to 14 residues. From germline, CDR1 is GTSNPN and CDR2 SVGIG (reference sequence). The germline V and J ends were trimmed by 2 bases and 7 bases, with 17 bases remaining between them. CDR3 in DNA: TGTGCCTGGAGTTATGGGCAAGCACGACGTGGCTACACCTTC. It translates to CAWSYGQARRGYTF. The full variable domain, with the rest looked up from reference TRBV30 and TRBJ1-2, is SQTIHQWPATLVQPVGSPLSLECTVEGTSNPNLYWYRQAAGRGLQLLFYSVGIGQISSEVPQNLSASRPQDRQFILSSKKLLLSDSGFYLCAWSYGQARRGYTFGSGTRLTVV.

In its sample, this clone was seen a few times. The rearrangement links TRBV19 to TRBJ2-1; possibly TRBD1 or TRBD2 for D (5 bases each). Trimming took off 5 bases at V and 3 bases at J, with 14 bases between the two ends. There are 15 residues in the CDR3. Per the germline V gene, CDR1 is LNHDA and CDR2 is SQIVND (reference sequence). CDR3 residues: CASSSNRRSYNEQFF. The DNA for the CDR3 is TGTGCCAGTAGTTCAAACAGGAGGAGCTACAATGAGCAGTTCTTC. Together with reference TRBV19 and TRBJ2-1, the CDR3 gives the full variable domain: DGGITQSPKYLFRKEGQNVTLSCEQNLNHDAMYWYRQDPGQGLRLIYYSQIVNDFQKGDIAEGYSVSREKKESFPLTVTSAQKNPTAFYLCASSSNRRSYNEQFFGPGTRLTVL.